The 24 T cell receptor beta chains listed next were all sequenced from one sample in a study of blood T cell repertoires in COVID-19. Measured with immunoSEQ multiplex PCR; TCRdb has only the in-frame clones, and not every one. Of fewer than 100,000 clones detected, roughly 77% appear once; the ten largest clones hold 20% to 25%. Sequenced: peripheral blood. These receptors all stem from a human donor in a cohort sampled during active COVID-19.

The gene calls are TRBV21-1 and TRBJ2-7; TRBD2, as called in the table, went unchecked against the DNA. TRBV21-1 is a listed pseudogene. The CDR3 runs 14 residues. CDR3 sequence: CASSQGRVGGEQYF. The CDR3 DNA is TGTGCCAGCAGCCAAGGGAGGGTCGGCGGAGAGCAGTACTTC.

The chain uses TRBV24-1 and TRBJ1-1; 7 bases are a match to TRBD1. CDR3 length: 13 residues. V shed 10 bases, J shed 1 base, and the junction held 5 bases outside the gene matches. The germline CDR1 and CDR2 sequences are KGHDR and SFDVKD. CDR3 DNA: TGTGCCACTAGGGACAGCCCGAACACTGAAGCTTTCTTT. Amino acids: CATRDSPNTEAFF.

The V and J genes are TRBV4-3 and TRBJ2-2; D may be TRBD2 (6 bases). V was shortened by 6 bases and J by 4 bases, with 15 bases between the two germline ends. Germline CDR1 reads LGHNA; CDR2 reads YSLEER. The CDR3 length is 15 residues. The CDR3 coding sequence is TGCGCCAGCAGTCGGACTACGTCGGGCACCGGGGAGCTGTTTTTT. Protein: CASSRTTSGTGELFF.

The CDR3, as DNA: TGTGCCAGCAGTGAAGCAGGCAGGGTCTCCGTCAAAAACATTCAGTACTTC. It specifies CASSEAGRVSVKNIQYF. The chain combines TRBV6-1 with TRBJ2-4, with D possibly TRBD1 on 5 matching bases. CDR1 MNHNS and CDR2 SASEGT come from the germline V gene. The CDR3 is made up of 17 amino acids. The V and J ends lost 0 bases and 3 bases respectively, with 15 bases between them.

This chain links TRBV2 with TRBJ2-1; no clear D gene. V lost 8 bases and J 1 base, leaving 9 bases between the germline ends. The CDR3 runs 13 residues. The V gene's germline CDR1 is SNHLY and CDR2 FYNNEI. CDR3 protein: CASAAESYNEQFF. As DNA, the CDR3 is TGTGCCAGCGCCGCGGAATCCTACAATGAGCAGTTCTTC.

The chain is built from TRBV6-5 and TRBJ1-1, with 10 bases fitting TRBD1. Trimming removed 1 base from V and 7 bases from J; junction bases left unmatched: 6. CDR1 MNHEY and CDR2 SVGAGI come from the germline V gene. The CDR3 is 15 amino acids. The CDR3 loop reads CASSYWTGGTSEAFF. In nucleotides, the CDR3 is TGTGCCAGCAGTTACTGGACAGGGGGGACCAGTGAAGCTTTCTTT.

The chain combines TRBV5-4 with TRBJ2-1; possibly TRBD1 for D (6 bases). CDR1 is SGHNT and CDR2 is YYREEE in the germline V gene (reference sequence). This CDR3 has 14 residues. Trimming took 0 bases from V and 5 from J, leaving 9 bases between them. The CDR3 here is CASSLGRQDNEQFF. The CDR3 nucleotides read TGTGCCAGCAGCTTGGGTCGACAGGACAATGAGCAGTTCTTC.

V and J are TRBV4-2 and TRBJ2-1; 9 bases match TRBD2. CDR3 length equals 16 residues. Germline trimming cut 4 bases from V and 8 bases from J; bases unmatched to any gene: 12. The germline V gene encodes CDR1 LGHNA and CDR2 YNFKEQ. This CDR3 is CASSRAAGGSGDEQFF. CDR3 in DNA: TGTGCCAGCAGCCGAGCAGCGGGAGGTTCGGGGGATGAGCAGTTCTTC.

This clone appeared a single time. V usage is TRBV3-1 (or the pseudogene TRBV3-2) and J usage is TRBJ2-2; the match to TRBD2 covers 11 bases. V shed 0 bases and J 5 bases; nucleotides not matched to a gene: 5. Germline V gene sequence: CDR1 LGHDT, CDR2 YNNKEL (reference sequence). The CDR3 contains 17 residues. In DNA, the CDR3 is TGTGCCAGCAGCCAAGATCGGCTAGCGGGGGGTACCGGGGAGCTGTTTTTT. Translated, it gives CASSQDRLAGGTGELFF.

The V and J genes are TRBV7-5 and TRBJ1-4. TRBV7-5 is designated a pseudogene. This CDR3 has 14 amino acids. CDR3 amino acids: CARAGGSLNEKLFF. For the CDR3, the DNA is TGTGCCAGGGCGGGGGGCAGTCTGAATGAAAAACTGTTTTTT.

The CDR3 DNA reads as TGTGCCACCAATAACGGGGGAACTGAAGCTTTCTTT. Encoded protein: CATNNGGTEAFF. The gene calls are TRBV15 and TRBJ1-1; tentatively, D is TRBD1 (5 bases). The germline gives CDR1 LNHNV, CDR2 YYDKDF (reference sequence). Trimming cost V 7 bases and J 5 bases, with 11 bases left between them. CDR3 size: 12 residues.

J is TRBJ2-7 and V is TRBV28; 9 nucleotides align to TRBD1. From germline, CDR1 is MDHEN and CDR2 SYDVKM. The ends lost 5 bases at V and 6 bases at J; junction bases unmatched: 5. The CDR3 has 13 amino acids. In DNA, the CDR3 is TGTGCCAGCAGTGGGGACAGGGCGGGCGAGCAGTACTTC. It encodes CASSGDRAGEQYF.

V gene TRBV30 combines with J gene TRBJ1-5, with 7 bases aligning to TRBD1. The germline V gene has CDR1 GTSNPN and CDR2 SVGIG (reference sequence). This CDR3 contains 18 residues. Unmatched junction bases numbered 22, after V lost 2 bases and J lost 9 bases. The CDR3 bases are TGTGCCTGGAGTAGGGGCAGGGGGATACTCGCCTCGGGTCCGCCCCAGCATTTT. Its protein product is CAWSRGRGILASGPPQHF.

A single count supports this clone. This sequence joins TRBV29-1 and TRBJ2-7; D is perhaps TRBD1 (5 bases). Trimming removed 4 bases at V and 4 bases at J, with 14 bases between. The germline CDR1 and CDR2 sequences are SQVTM and ANQGSEA. The CDR3 has 13 amino acids. In DNA form, the CDR3 reads TGCAGCGTTGTACCGGAATCAGGGTACGAGCAGTACTTC. This sequence encodes CSVVPESGYEQYF.

The V and J genes are TRBV7-2 and TRBJ2-7, with D possibly matching TRBD1 (7 bases). V lost 6 bases, J lost 0 bases, and 21 bases lay in between. This CDR3 is 17 amino acids long. From germline, CDR1 is SGHTA and CDR2 FQGNSA. CDR3 amino acids: CASRIAAAGGSSYEQYF. The CDR3 region has the DNA TGTGCCAGCAGAATAGCGGCGGCAGGGGGAAGCTCCTACGAGCAGTACTTC.

V usage is TRBV5-1 and J usage is TRBJ1-2, with D maybe TRBD1 (6 bases). Trimming left V 3 bases short and J 2 bases short, with 14 bases between. The germline gives CDR1 SGHRS, CDR2 YFSETQ. The CDR3 contains 15 residues. CDR3 sequence (DNA): TGCGCCAGCAGCTCGGGGCTGGGGGCAAACTATGGCTACACCTTC. Translation gives CASSSGLGANYGYTF.

This chain links TRBV3-1 (or the pseudogene TRBV3-2) with TRBJ2-3; D ambiguous. Trimming took 0 bases from V and 4 from J, leaving 11 bases between them. This CDR3 has 15 amino acids. Germline CDR1 and CDR2: LGHDT and YNNKEL (reference sequence). The CDR3 DNA follows: TGTGCCAGCAGCCAAGATTCCCTCCGAGCAGATACGCAGTATTTT. It is translated as CASSQDSLRADTQYF.

This rearrangement joins TRBV27 to TRBJ2-1; D unresolved. The CDR3 totals 14 residues. Looked up from germline, CDR1 is MNHEY and CDR2 is SMNVEV (reference sequence). V shed 2 bases and J shed 4 bases, with 9 bases lying between them. CDR3 amino acids: CASSLAISYNEQFF. The DNA of the CDR3 is TGTGCCAGCAGTTTAGCAATTAGTTACAATGAGCAGTTCTTC.

The gene calls are TRBV7-2 and TRBJ2-1; 8 bases match TRBD2. Germline loops: CDR1 SGHTA, CDR2 FQGNSA. The J segment lost 6 bases and the V segment lost 2 bases, leaving 6 bases of the junction unmatched. CDR3 length: 15 amino acids. CDR3 nucleotides: TGTGCCAGCAGCTTATCTCGCGGGAGGCCCAATGAGCAGTTCTTC. Translating it yields CASSLSRGRPNEQFF.

The gene calls are TRBV24-1 and TRBJ2-7; tentative D call: TRBD2 (6 bases). Trimming cost V 10 bases and J 5 bases, with 17 bases left between them. The CDR3 length is 13 residues. Germline V gives CDR1 KGHDR, CDR2 SFDVKD. For the CDR3, the DNA is TGTGCCACGCCGTCCCGGGAGAGCCACGAGCAGTACTTC. This encodes CATPSRESHEQYF.

The chain uses TRBV28 and TRBJ1-1; D not resolved. The V end was cut by 5 bases, the J end by 3 bases, with 7 bases between. The germline V gene encodes CDR1 MDHEN and CDR2 SYDVKM. CDR3 length equals 12 residues. CDR3 DNA sequence: TGTGCCAGCAGTCGTTCTTACACTGAAGCTTTCTTT. Encoded protein: CASSRSYTEAFF.

This clone came up a few times. The gene calls are TRBV7-9 and TRBJ1-2; 7 nucleotides agree with TRBD1. The ends lost 5 bases at V and 4 bases at J; junction bases unmatched: 4. Germline lookup yields CDR1 SEHNR and CDR2 FQNEAQ (reference sequence). The CDR3 length is 13 residues. The DNA for the CDR3 is TGTGCCAGCAGCCCGACAGGGATCTATGGCTACACCTTC. Its protein product is CASSPTGIYGYTF.

The V call is TRBV29-1, the J call TRBJ2-7, with TRBD1 matching 8 bases. The CDR3 has 14 residues. With V trimmed by 6 bases and J by 4 bases, 11 bases remained unmatched. Germline lookup yields CDR1 SQVTM and CDR2 ANQGSEA. CDR3 in amino acids: CSVGGQVESYEQYF. CDR3 in DNA: TGCAGCGTCGGGGGACAGGTAGAGTCTTACGAGCAGTACTTC.

The chain uses TRBV11-2 and TRBJ2-7; TRBD1 might be the D (6 bases). The CDR3 runs 16 residues. Germline V CDR1 and CDR2: SGHAT, FQNNGV. V lost 2 bases, J lost 1 base, and 15 bases lay in between. The CDR3 DNA follows: TGTGCCAGCAGCTTAAATTTTTTGGGACAATCCTACGAGCAGTACTTC. This encodes CASSLNFLGQSYEQYF.